The T cell receptor beta chain described here comes from a study of OX40 agonist ivuxolimab in advanced cancers. Study context: The study gave patients intravenous ivuxolimab at 0.01 to 10 mg/kg every 2 weeks. Findings and limits, study-wide: Fewer expanded clones were found on average in CD4+ than in CD8+ T cells. CD4+ and CD8+ blood T cells expanded clonally by week 6 at 0.1 to 3.0 mg/kg.

Generated by immunoSEQ multiplex PCR, the TCRdb table keeps only in-frame clones and is missing some. The sample comprises approximately 64,000 clones, around four fifths of which are singletons, and around 4% rests with the top ten. Note on this clone: As yet, its antigen is unknown.

Excluded were patients having autoimmune disease history or systemic immunosuppression. CDR1 and CDR2 (germline): SGHTA, FQGNSA. The CDR3 is made up of 15 amino acids. Trimming cost V 2 bases and J 3 bases, with 11 bases left between them. The chain couples TRBV7-2 to TRBJ2-4; perhaps TRBD1 as D (5 bases). This sequence was found in an adult with an advanced solid tumor such as melanoma, head and neck, liver or kidney cancer. Sequencing used CD4+ or CD8+ T cells sorted from blood, obtained in a trial of the OX40 agonist ivuxolimab. CDR3 sequence (DNA): TGTGCCAGCAGCTTACAGACAGAGTACAAAAACATTCAGTACTTC. This encodes CASSLQTEYKNIQYF.